The source of this TCR beta chain is a study of HIV-infected patients and healthy controls (TCRdb year 2014). From the cysteine up to the phenylalanine, the CDR3 has a length of 14 residues. Only the CDR3 part of the read is kept: 42 bases, read in frame from the first base. The germline V gene specifies ENHRY as CDR1 and SYGVKD as CDR2. Trimming leaves V shorter by 4 bases and J shorter by 2 bases, with the junction holding 4 bases beyond the gene matches. The library was built by means of 5' RACE. Instrument on record: Illumina MiSeq. TCRdb reprocessing: public reads trimmed at Q25 with fastp, clones called with MiXCR, in-frame beta chains kept. Every entry covers one CDR3 protein and lists the most common genes and DNA from its rows. The sample table contains almost 65,000 distinct CDR3 sequences; only one count was recorded for roughly a fifth of them. The top ten clones comprise more than 1.3% of the sample.

This clonotype was counted a few times. It lacks a known antigen. No qualities accompany the bases; no much larger clone lies one base away. The TCR originated in a human donor in good health. Sequences were obtained from CD4+ T cells from blood. Recombination linked TRBV10-3 to TRBJ2-5; 7 of the junction bases match TRBD1. At the DNA level, the sequence is TGTGCCATCAGTGGCCCGGGACAGCAAGAGACCCAGTACTTC. It translates to CAISGPGQQETQYF.